Listed below are T cell receptor beta chains from one sample, sequenced in a study of CD8 T cells in Susac syndrome. TCRdb reprocessed the immunoSEQ multiplex PCR reads with MiXCR, giving one entry per CDR3 protein. Altogether 150,000 to 200,000 distinct CDR3 sequences are present, around 95% being singletons, with the ten largest covering approximately 0.14%. Material for sequencing was CD4+ T cells from PBMCs. The receptor set was obtained from a human donor in good health. Each CDR3 is given with its conserved first and last residue. A D gene is named only where the DNA matches it firmly.

D	V	J	CDR3
NA	TRBV6-1	TRBJ1-1	CASSEPGMNTEAFF
NA	TRBV7-2	TRBJ1-1	CASSLYGRVGGTEAFF
TRBD1	TRBV11-2	TRBJ2-7	CASSLATGQGTYEQYF
NA	TRBV7-3	TRBJ2-5	CASSSSSQETQYF
NA	TRBV20-1	TRBJ2-1	CRASQTGYSYNEQFF
NA	TRBV30	TRBJ1-2	CAWSLQLGYGYTF
TRBD2	TRBV20-1	TRBJ2-5	CSAISGGAETQYF
TRBD1	TRBV7-9	TRBJ2-5	CASSPRTGWETQYF
NA	TRBV30	TRBJ1-6	CAWSLSQGGFSPLHF
NA	TRBV19	TRBJ1-5	CASSMPKGYSNQPQHF
TRBD2	TRBV3-1	TRBJ2-1	CASQGLAGLSYNEQFF
TRBD1	TRBV2	TRBJ2-3	CASSPDRGDDTQYF
NA	TRBV29-1	TRBJ2-5	CSVEDSGGVETQYF
NA	TRBV3-1	TRBJ2-5	CASSQEAKGSGQETQYF
NA	TRBV6-5	TRBJ2-3	CASSYSGGPSDTQYF
TRBD2	TRBV20-1	TRBJ2-5	CSARKRGEPETQYF
NA	TRBV28	TRBJ2-7	CASSSSGPTFYEQYF
TRBD1	TRBV5-1	TRBJ2-5	CASSGTEGSQETQYF
NA	TRBV18	TRBJ1-1	CASSSDLNTEAFF
NA	TRBV20-1	TRBJ2-5	CSARDTRNFGETQYF
NA	TRBV20-1	TRBJ2-1	CSALGELADEQFF
NA	TRBV6-1	TRBJ2-7	CASSRDISYEQYF
NA	TRBV20-1	TRBJ1-5	CSARSTLYQPQHF
NA	TRBV7-2	NA	CASSSPPDTQHF
NA	TRBV5-1	TRBJ1-1	CASSSIDITNTEAFF
NA	TRBV12-3/TRBV12-4	TRBJ1-2	CASSLIKAGYTF
NA	TRBV6-1	TRBJ2-3	CASSEAADTDTQYF
TRBD2	TRBV12-3/TRBV12-4	TRBJ2-1	CASSSSIAGAPYNEQFF
TRBD2	TRBV6-6	TRBJ2-3	CASGLGLAGDTQYF
NA	TRBV6-5	TRBJ2-7	CASSYSRWGSSYEQYF
NA	TRBV7-9	TRBJ2-6	CASSFPSSGANVLTF
NA	TRBV5-1	TRBJ1-1	CASSLRPPGTEAFF
TRBD1	TRBV12-3/TRBV12-4	TRBJ1-6	CASSRQGKGSPLHF
TRBD1	TRBV7-6	TRBJ2-5	CASSFPGTGRETQYF
NA	TRBV3-1	TRBJ1-5	CASSQGQHQPQHF
NA	TRBV6-1	TRBJ2-7	CASSESQVLYEQYF
TRBD2	TRBV20-1	TRBJ2-5	CSARDSGGPGETQYF
NA	TRBV29-1	TRBJ1-4	CSAFGGPEKLFF
NA	TRBV2	TRBJ1-1	CASSGLTGTRTAFF
NA	TRBV5-1	TRBJ2-2	CASSSDPSGELFF
NA	TRBV3-1	TRBJ2-7	CASSQYSDLGEQYF
TRBD2	TRBV12-3/TRBV12-4	TRBJ2-1	CASSRSLSGGPNEQFF
NA	TRBV11-2	TRBJ1-2	CASSSNRRDPLGYGYTF
TRBD1	TRBV2	TRBJ1-4	CATQAGGTTNEKLFF
NA	TRBV7-9	TRBJ1-6	CASSPIAQSSYNSPLHF
NA	TRBV3-1	TRBJ2-1	CASSPSYNEQFF
NA	TRBV12-3/TRBV12-4	TRBJ1-1	CASSLRTGPAFF
NA	TRBV19	TRBJ1-5	CASLGVNNQPQHF
NA	TRBV9	TRBJ2-3	CASSAPRLRGGTDTQYF